This T cell receptor (beta chain) was retrieved from a study of T cell repertoires in cytomegalovirus infection. The overall study: The authors relied on CMV epitopes, both recently identified HLA-C-restricted and well-studied HLA-B-restricted.

As to this clonotype: No antigen is known for it.

TCRdb re-called the reads through MiXCR, storing one row per CDR3 protein. Of some 590,000 distinct CDR3 sequences detected, about 39% appear once; the ten largest clones hold 48%. This CDR3 spans 17 amino acids. Germline V gives CDR1 SGHTA, CDR2 FQGNSA. V lost 5 bases to trimming and J lost 0 bases; unmatched junction nucleotides: 11. Sequenced material: cultured PBMCs, taken from culture after CMV antigen stimulation. The V call is TRBV7-2, the J call TRBJ2-5; 8 bases fit TRBD2. The clonotype originates from a human donor in good health (CMV status not recorded). Some clones in this sample may be carry-over from other donors' samples. The CDR3 sequence is CASSPPPQRGYQETQYF. The CDR3 nucleotides are TGTGCCAGCAGCCCCCCCCCCCAGCGGGGGTACCAAGAGACCCAGTACTTC. Together with reference TRBV7-2 and TRBJ2-5, the CDR3 gives the full variable domain: GAGVSQSPSNKVTEKGKDVELRCDPISGHTALYWYRQSLGQGLEFLIYFQGNSAPDKSGLPSDRFSAERTGGSVSTLTIQRTQQEDSAVYLCASSPPPQRGYQETQYFGPGTRLLVL.